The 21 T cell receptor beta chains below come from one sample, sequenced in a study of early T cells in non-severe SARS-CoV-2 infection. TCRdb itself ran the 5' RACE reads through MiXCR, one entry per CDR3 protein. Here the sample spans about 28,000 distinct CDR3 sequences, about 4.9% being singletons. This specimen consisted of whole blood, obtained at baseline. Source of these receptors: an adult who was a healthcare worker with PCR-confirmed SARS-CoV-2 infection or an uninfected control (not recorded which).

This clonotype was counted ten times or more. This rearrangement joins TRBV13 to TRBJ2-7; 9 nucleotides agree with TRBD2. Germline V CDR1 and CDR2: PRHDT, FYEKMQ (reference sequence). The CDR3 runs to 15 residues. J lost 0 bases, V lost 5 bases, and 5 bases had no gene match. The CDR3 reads CASSGGRGSSYEQYF. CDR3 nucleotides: TGTGCCAGCAGCGGCGGGAGGGGAAGCTCCTACGAGCAGTACTTC.

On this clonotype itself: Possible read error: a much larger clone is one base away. Here the CDR3 DNA reads TGTACCAGCAGCGGGGTGGCCTCCACAGATACGCAGTATTTT. This sequence encodes CTSSGVASTDTQYF. This chain connects TRBV5-5 to TRBJ2-3; 7 bases agree with TRBD2. The CDR3 runs to 14 residues. CDR1 and CDR2 (germline): SGHKS, YYEKEE (reference sequence).

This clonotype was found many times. CDR3 sequence: CSAPGTSGGLDTQYF. Written as DNA, the CDR3 is TGCAGTGCTCCCGGGACTAGCGGGGGTTTGGATACGCAGTATTTT. This chain connects TRBV20-1 to TRBJ2-3, with 14 bases matching TRBD2. Germline loops: CDR1 DFQATT, CDR2 SNEGSKA (reference sequence). The V segment lost 5 bases and the J segment 6 bases; nucleotides outside the gene matches: 7. The CDR3 sequence is 15 residues long.

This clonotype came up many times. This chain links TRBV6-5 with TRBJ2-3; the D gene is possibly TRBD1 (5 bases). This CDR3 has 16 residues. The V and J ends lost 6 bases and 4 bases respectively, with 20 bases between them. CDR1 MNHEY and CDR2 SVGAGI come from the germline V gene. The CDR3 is CASRGVGAFGADTQYF. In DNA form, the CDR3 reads TGTGCCAGCAGAGGCGTTGGGGCTTTTGGGGCAGATACGCAGTATTTT.

CDR3 protein: CASSYDQPQHF. The DNA of the CDR3 is TGTGCCAGCAGTTACGATCAGCCCCAGCATTTT. J is TRBJ1-5 and V is TRBV6-6; D remains ambiguous. The CDR3 has 11 residues. In germline, CDR1 is MNHNY, CDR2 SVGAGI (reference sequence). V lost 2 bases and J lost 5, with 1 base in between.

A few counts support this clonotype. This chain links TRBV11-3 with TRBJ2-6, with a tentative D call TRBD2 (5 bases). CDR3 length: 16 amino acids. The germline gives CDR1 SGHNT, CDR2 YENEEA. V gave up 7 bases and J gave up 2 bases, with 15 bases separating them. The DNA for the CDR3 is TGTGCCAGCACCTCGCCGCGGACTGCTGGGGCCAACGTCCTGACTTTC. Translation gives CASTSPRTAGANVLTF.

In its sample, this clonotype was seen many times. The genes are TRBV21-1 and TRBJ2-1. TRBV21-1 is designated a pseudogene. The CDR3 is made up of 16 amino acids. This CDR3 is CASSKVGSSYHNEQFF. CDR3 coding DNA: TGTGCCAGCAGCAAAGTAGGTAGCAGCTACCACAATGAGCAGTTCTTC.

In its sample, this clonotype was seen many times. In nucleotides, the CDR3 is TGTGCCAGCAGCTGGAACCCGGGACTAGCGGGGGGAGATACGCAGTATTTT. The encoded protein is CASSWNPGLAGGDTQYF. The gene calls are TRBV4-2 and TRBJ2-3; 15 bases align to TRBD2. The CDR3 has 17 residues. The V gene's germline CDR1 is LGHNA and CDR2 YNFKEQ. J gave up 5 bases and V 5 bases, and 8 bases lay outside the gene matches.

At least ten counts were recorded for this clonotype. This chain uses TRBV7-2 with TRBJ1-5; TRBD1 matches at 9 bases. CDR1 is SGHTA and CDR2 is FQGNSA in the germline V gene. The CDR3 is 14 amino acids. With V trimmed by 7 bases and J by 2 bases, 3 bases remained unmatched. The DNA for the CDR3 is TGTGCCAGCAACACAGGGGGCGGCAATCAGCCCCAGCATTTT. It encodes CASNTGGGNQPQHF.

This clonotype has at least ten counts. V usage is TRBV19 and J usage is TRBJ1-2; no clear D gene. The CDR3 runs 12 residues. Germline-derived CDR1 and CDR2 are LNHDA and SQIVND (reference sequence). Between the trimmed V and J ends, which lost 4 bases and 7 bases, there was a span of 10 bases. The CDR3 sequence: CASSTGIGGYTF. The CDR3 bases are TGTGCCAGTAGTACGGGCATTGGTGGCTACACCTTC.

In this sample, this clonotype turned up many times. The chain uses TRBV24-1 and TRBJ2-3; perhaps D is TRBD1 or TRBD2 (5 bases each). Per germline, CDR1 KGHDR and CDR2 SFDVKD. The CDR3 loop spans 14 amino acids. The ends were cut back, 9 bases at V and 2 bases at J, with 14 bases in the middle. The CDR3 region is CATQRDRSTDTQYF. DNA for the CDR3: TGTGCCACCCAACGGGACCGATCCACAGATACGCAGTATTTT.

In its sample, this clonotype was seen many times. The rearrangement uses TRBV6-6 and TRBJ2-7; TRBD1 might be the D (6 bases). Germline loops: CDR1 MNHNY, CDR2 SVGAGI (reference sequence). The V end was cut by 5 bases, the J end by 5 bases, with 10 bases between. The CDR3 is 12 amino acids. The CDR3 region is CASSPGVHEQYF. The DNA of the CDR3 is TGTGCCAGCAGTCCAGGGGTCCACGAGCAGTACTTC.

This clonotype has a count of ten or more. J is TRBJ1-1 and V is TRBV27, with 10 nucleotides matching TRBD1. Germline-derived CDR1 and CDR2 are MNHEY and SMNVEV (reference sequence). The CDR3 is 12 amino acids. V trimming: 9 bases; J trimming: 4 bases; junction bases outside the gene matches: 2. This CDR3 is CARDRGTTEAFF. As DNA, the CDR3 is TGTGCCAGGGACAGGGGGACCACTGAAGCTTTCTTT.

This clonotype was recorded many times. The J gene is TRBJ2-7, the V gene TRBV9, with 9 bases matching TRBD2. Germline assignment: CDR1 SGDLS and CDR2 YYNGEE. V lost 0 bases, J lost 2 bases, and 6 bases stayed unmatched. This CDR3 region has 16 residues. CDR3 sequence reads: CASSVAAGGQAYEQYF. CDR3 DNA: TGTGCCAGCAGCGTAGCGGCGGGGGGGCAGGCCTACGAGCAGTACTTC. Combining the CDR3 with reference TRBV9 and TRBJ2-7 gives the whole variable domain DSGVTQTPKHLITATGQRVTLRCSPRSGDLSVYWYQQSLDQGLQFLIQYYNGEERAKGNILERFSAQQFPDLHSELNLSSLELGDSALYFCASSVAAGGQAYEQYFGPGTRLTVT.

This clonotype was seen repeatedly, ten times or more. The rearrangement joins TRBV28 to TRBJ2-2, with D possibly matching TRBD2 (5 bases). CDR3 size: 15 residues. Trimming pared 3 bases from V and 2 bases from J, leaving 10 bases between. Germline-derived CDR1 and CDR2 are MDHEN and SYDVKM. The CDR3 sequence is CASSFRGGNTGELFF. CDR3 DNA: TGTGCCAGCAGTTTCCGGGGTGGCAACACCGGGGAGCTGTTTTTT. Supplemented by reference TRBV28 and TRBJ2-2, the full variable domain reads DVKVTQSSRYLVKRTGEKVFLECVQDMDHENMFWYRQDPGLGLRLIYFSYDVKMKEKGDIPEGYSVSREKKERFSLILESASTNQTSMYLCASSFRGGNTGELFFGEGSRLTVL.

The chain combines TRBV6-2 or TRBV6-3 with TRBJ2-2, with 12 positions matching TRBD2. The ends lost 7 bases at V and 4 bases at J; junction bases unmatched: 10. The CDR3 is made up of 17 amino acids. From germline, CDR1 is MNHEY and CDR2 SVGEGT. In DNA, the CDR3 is TGTGCCAGCATTATGACTAGCGGGAGATTTGGCACCGGGGAGCTGTTTTTT. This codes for CASIMTSGRFGTGELFF.

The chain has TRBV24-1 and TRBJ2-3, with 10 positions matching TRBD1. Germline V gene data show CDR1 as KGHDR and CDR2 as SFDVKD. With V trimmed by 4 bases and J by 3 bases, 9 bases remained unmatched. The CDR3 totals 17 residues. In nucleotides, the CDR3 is TGTGCCACCAGTGAGCCTGGGACAGGGGTTGTGACAGATACGCAGTATTTT. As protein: CATSEPGTGVVTDTQYF.

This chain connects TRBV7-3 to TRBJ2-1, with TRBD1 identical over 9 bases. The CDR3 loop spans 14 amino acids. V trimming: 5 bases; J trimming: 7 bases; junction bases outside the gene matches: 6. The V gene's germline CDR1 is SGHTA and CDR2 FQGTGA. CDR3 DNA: TGTGCCAGCAGCCTTACCGGGACAGGGAATGAGCAGTTCTTC. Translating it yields CASSLTGTGNEQFF.

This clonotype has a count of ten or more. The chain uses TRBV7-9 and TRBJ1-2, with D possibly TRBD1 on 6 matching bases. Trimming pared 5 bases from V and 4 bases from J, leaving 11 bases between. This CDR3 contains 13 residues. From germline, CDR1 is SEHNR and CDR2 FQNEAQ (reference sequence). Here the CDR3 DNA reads TGTGCCAGCAGCCGGGGGACAATCTATGGCTACACCTTC. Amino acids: CASSRGTIYGYTF.

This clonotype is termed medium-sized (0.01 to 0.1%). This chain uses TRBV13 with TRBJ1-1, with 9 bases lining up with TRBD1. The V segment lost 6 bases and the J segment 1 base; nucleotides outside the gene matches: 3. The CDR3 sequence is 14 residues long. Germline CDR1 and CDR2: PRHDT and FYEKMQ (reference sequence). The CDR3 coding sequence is TGTGCCAGCAGGACAGGGGGGGCGAACACTGAAGCTTTCTTT. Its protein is CASRTGGANTEAFF.

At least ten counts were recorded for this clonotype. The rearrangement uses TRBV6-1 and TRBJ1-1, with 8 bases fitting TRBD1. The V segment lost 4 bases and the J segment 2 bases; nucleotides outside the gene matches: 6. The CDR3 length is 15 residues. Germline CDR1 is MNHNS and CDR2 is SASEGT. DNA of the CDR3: TGTGCCAGCAGTGTAATAGGACAGGGTAACACTGAAGCTTTCTTT. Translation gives CASSVIGQGNTEAFF.